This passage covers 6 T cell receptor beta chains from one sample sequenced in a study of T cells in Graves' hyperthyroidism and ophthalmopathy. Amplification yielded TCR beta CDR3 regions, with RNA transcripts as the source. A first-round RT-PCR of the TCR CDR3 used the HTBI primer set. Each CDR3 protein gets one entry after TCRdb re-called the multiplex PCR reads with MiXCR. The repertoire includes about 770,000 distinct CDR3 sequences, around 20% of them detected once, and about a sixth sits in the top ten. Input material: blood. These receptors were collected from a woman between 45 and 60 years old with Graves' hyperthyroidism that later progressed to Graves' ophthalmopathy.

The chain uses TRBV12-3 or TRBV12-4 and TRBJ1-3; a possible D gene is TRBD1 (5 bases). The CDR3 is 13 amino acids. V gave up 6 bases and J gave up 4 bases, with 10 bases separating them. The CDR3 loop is CASSSEGGNTIYF. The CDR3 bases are TGTGCCAGCAGCTCGGAGGGGGGAAACACCATATATTTT.

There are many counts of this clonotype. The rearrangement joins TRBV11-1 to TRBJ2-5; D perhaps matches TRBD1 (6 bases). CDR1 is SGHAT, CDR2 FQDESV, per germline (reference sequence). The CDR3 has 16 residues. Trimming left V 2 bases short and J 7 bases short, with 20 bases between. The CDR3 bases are TGTGCCAGCAGCTTACCCGAGGGGGATCTTGGCCGGACCCAGTACTTC. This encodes CASSLPEGDLGRTQYF.

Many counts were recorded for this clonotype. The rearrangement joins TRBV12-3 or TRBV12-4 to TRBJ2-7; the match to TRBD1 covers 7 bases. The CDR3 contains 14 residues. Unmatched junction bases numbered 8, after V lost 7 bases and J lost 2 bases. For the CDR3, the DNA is TGTGCCAGCAATTACAGGGGTCTCCCCTACGAGCAGTACTTC. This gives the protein CASNYRGLPYEQYF.

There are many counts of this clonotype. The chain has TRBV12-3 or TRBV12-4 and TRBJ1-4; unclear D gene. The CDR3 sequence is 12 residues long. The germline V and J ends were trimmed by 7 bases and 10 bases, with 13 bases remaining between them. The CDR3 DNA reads TGTGCCAGCACCGGTTCCGGCGGAAAACTGTTTTTT. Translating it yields CASTGSGGKLFF.

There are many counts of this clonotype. The CDR3 here is CSARVSRWQSQETQYF. The CDR3 nucleotides read TGCAGTGCTAGAGTATCGCGGTGGCAGTCCCAAGAGACCCAGTACTTC. This chain joins TRBV20-1 and TRBJ2-5; D is unclear. Germline-derived CDR1 and CDR2 are DFQATT and SNEGSKA (reference sequence). Trimming took 1 base from V and 1 from J, leaving 16 bases between them. There are 16 residues in the CDR3.

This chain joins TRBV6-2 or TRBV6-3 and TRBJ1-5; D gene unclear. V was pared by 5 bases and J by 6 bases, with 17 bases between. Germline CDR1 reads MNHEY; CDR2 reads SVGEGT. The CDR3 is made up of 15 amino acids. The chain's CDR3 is CASSDPPGGSQPQHF. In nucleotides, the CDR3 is TGTGCCAGCAGTGACCCGCCTGGAGGGAGTCAGCCCCAGCATTTT.